The rows below give T cell receptor beta chains drawn from one sample of a study of blood T cells in healthy people across ages. TCRdb re-analysed the 5' RACE reads in MiXCR, keeping a single row per CDR3 protein. The sample yields fewer than 2,000,000 distinct CDR3 sequences, 35% to 50% seen once. The sequencing input was blood. The receptors originated from a human donor in good health. The CDR3 runs from the conserved cysteine through the conserved F or W. A D gene is named only where the DNA matches it firmly. Size values are once, few and many counts, or a class for expanded clones, and some rows have none.

v_gene	j_gene	d_gene	abundance	CDR3nt	CDR3aa
TRBV7-2	TRBJ1-1	-	-	TGTGCCAGCAGCTTATCGGTCAGGAACACTGAAGCTTTCTTT	CASSLSVRNTEAFF
TRBV24-1	TRBJ2-7	-	-	TGTGCCACCAGTGATTGGGGGCGCCCCGAGCAGTACTTC	CATSDWGRPEQYF
TRBV2	TRBJ1-4	-	-	TGTGCCAGCAGGGATGACGAGGAAAAACTGTTTTTT	CASRDDEEKLFF
TRBV7-9	TRBJ2-5	-	many	TGTGCCAGCGCCTGGAGGGTCGAGACCCAGTACTTC	CASAWRVETQYF
TRBV20-1	TRBJ2-7	-	many	TGCAGTGCTCTCCCCGGGACATCTGGCTACGAGCAGTACTTC	CSALPGTSGYEQYF
TRBV28	TRBJ2-7	TRBD2	-	TGTGCCAGCATCGCTAGCGGGGGATCCTACGAGCAGTACTTC	CASIASGGSYEQYF
TRBV12-3/TRBV12-4	TRBJ1-2	TRBD1	few	TGTGCCAGCAGTCCGATGGACAGGGTTCATGGCTACACCTTC	CASSPMDRVHGYTF
TRBV6-2/TRBV6-3	TRBJ1-1	-	-	TGTGCCAGCAACGACAGATTGAACACTGAAGCTTTCTTT	CASNDRLNTEAFF
TRBV10-3	TRBJ2-3	TRBD2	-	TGTGCCATCAGTGAGTCAGGGCCTAGCGGGGGTTATGGTACGCAGTATTTT	CAISESGPSGGYGTQYF
TRBV6-5	TRBJ2-7	-	few	TGTGCCAGCAGACCAGGCCCCCGGTCCTACGAGCAGTACTTC	CASRPGPRSYEQYF
TRBV20-1	TRBJ1-1	-	-	TGCAGTGCTACCGGAAAGACGAACACTGAAGCTTTCTTT	CSATGKTNTEAFF
TRBV12-5	TRBJ2-4	-	few	TGTGCTAGTGGTTTGGTAATGGACAGAAACATTCAGTACTTC	CASGLVMDRNIQYF
TRBV7-2	TRBJ2-5	TRBD2	few	TGTGCCAGCAGCTTAGTAGGGCGGGGGTCGGAGGAGACCCAGTACTTC	CASSLVGRGSEETQYF
TRBV7-2	TRBJ1-2	-	-	TGTGCCAGCAGGTTGGCAGGGGAGTCAGGGTATGGCTACACCTTC	CASRLAGESGYGYTF
TRBV7-3	TRBJ2-3	-	few	TGTGCCAGCAGCTTAGATGCGAATACGCAGTATTTT	CASSLDANTQYF
TRBV7-2	TRBJ2-3	-	many	TGTGCCAGCAGCTTAGAATGGGAAGATACGCAGTATTTT	CASSLEWEDTQYF
TRBV5-1	TRBJ2-7	-	few	TGCGCCAGCAGCCGCGGGGACGGTACAGCCTACGAGCAGTACTTC	CASSRGDGTAYEQYF
TRBV4-3	TRBJ2-3	-	-	TGCGCCAGCAGCCAGCTACTGGGGGCAGATACGCAGTATTTT	CASSQLLGADTQYF
TRBV4-3	TRBJ2-7	-	-	TGCGCCAGCAGCCTTTTCCAAAGTTCATACGAGCAGTACTTC	CASSLFQSSYEQYF
TRBV5-1	TRBJ2-6	-	-	TGCGCCAGCAGTGGGCGACTTACAAACTCTGGGGCCAACGTCCTGACTTTC	CASSGRLTNSGANVLTF
TRBV12-5	TRBJ1-1	TRBD1	few	TGTGCTAGTGGCCGATCAGGGGGCACTGAAGCTTTCTTT	CASGRSGGTEAFF
TRBV28	TRBJ2-1	TRBD2	-	TGTGCCAGCCAAGCGGGGAGCTCCTACAATGAGCAGTTCTTC	CASQAGSSYNEQFF